One and the same sample provided the 17 T cell receptor beta chains below, sequenced in a study of early T cells in non-severe SARS-CoV-2 infection. TCRdb reprocessed the 5' RACE reads via MiXCR and lists one record per CDR3 protein. The profile covers 25,000 to 30,000 distinct CDR3 sequences, with 4% to 5.5% appearing a single time and 10% to 12% taken by the ten largest. The sequencing sample was made of whole blood. The receptors here all came from an adult who was a healthcare worker with PCR-confirmed SARS-CoV-2 infection or an uninfected control (not recorded which).

This clonotype was seen at least ten times. This rearrangement joins TRBV5-1 to TRBJ2-7; D is ambiguous. V was shortened by 4 bases and J by 6 bases, with 14 bases between the two germline ends. This CDR3 is built from 13 residues. The germline CDR1 and CDR2 sequences are SGHRS and YFSETQ. CDR3 bases: TGCGCCAGCAGCCCCGTGTCACCCAGCGAGCAGTACTTC. Its protein product is CASSPVSPSEQYF. Variable domain in full (rest from reference TRBV5-1 and TRBJ2-7): KAGVTQTPRYLIKTRGQQVTLSCSPISGHRSVSWYQQTPGQGLQFLFEYFSETQRNKGNFPGRFSGRQFSNSRSEMNVSTLELGDSALYLCASSPVSPSEQYFGPGTRLTVT.

This clonotype was seen at least ten times. The chain has TRBV28 and TRBJ2-7; 9 bases fit TRBD1. J was trimmed by 4 bases and V by 5 bases; bases with no gene match: 6. CDR1 is MDHEN and CDR2 is SYDVKM in the germline V gene. There are 14 residues in the CDR3. CDR3 residues: CASSEGQGSYEQYF. As DNA, the CDR3 is TGTGCCAGCAGTGAAGGACAGGGGTCATACGAGCAGTACTTC.

This clonotype appeared many times. The chain employs TRBV20-1 and TRBJ2-3; 9 bases match TRBD2. Trimming at V came to 5 bases and at J to 5 bases, leaving 11 bases not matched to a gene. CDR3 length equals 15 residues. The germline CDR1 and CDR2 sequences are DFQATT and SNEGSKA (reference sequence). The CDR3 protein is CSASIIAGDKDTQYF. The CDR3 region has the DNA TGCAGTGCTTCTATCATAGCGGGAGACAAAGATACGCAGTATTTT.

This clonotype was seen many times. The V and J genes are TRBV7-2 and TRBJ2-1; D is possibly TRBD1 (6 bases). This CDR3 comprises 14 residues. CDR1 is SGHTA, CDR2 FQGNSA, per germline. Deletions cut 2 bases from V and 8 bases from J, with 13 bases between. DNA for the CDR3: TGTGCCAGCAGCTTACAGGGGAGCTATTATGAGCAGTTCTTC. This translates into CASSLQGSYYEQFF. Looking up the rest from reference TRBV7-2 and TRBJ2-1 gives the full variable domain: GAGVSQSPSNKVTEKGKDVELRCDPISGHTALYWYRQSLGQGLEFLIYFQGNSAPDKSGLPSDRFSAERTGGSVSTLTIQRTQQEDSAVYLCASSLQGSYYEQFFGPGTRLTVL.

This clonotype came up a few times. The chain has TRBV12-3 or TRBV12-4 and TRBJ2-1; 7 bases map to TRBD1. The CDR3 sequence is 13 residues long. J lost 4 bases, V lost 5 bases, and 2 bases had no gene match. The CDR3 sequence: CASSGDRYNEQFF. The CDR3 nucleotides are TGTGCCAGCAGTGGGGACAGATACAATGAGCAGTTCTTC.

This clonotype came up many times. The gene calls are TRBV2 and TRBJ1-2; 8 bases line up with TRBD1. The CDR3 spans 14 residues. The V segment lost 8 bases and the J segment 4 bases; nucleotides outside the gene matches: 9. Germline lookup yields CDR1 SNHLY and CDR2 FYNNEI. The CDR3 sequence is CASAGQGVTYGYTF. CDR3 in DNA: TGTGCCAGCGCTGGACAGGGCGTAACCTATGGCTACACCTTC. Supplemented by reference TRBV2 and TRBJ1-2, the full variable domain reads EPEVTQTPSHQVTQMGQEVILRCVPISNHLYFYWYRQILGQKVEFLVSFYNNEISEKSEIFDDQFSVERPDGSNFTLKIRSTKLEDSAMYFCASAGQGVTYGYTFGSGTRLTVV.

This clonotype showed up many times. V gene TRBV12-3 or TRBV12-4 combines with J gene TRBJ2-2; D ambiguous. Trimming left V 6 bases short and J 7 bases short, with 12 bases between. There are 13 residues in the CDR3. In nucleotides, the CDR3 is TGTGCCAGCAGCCCTTTTTCCGACGGGGAGCTGTTTTTT. Amino acids: CASSPFSDGELFF.

This clonotype was detected ten times or more. The chain uses TRBV18 and TRBJ1-1; D is unclear. This CDR3 region has 14 residues. The germline V gene encodes CDR1 KGHSH and CDR2 LQKENI. V lost 2 bases and J lost 4, with 11 bases in between. DNA of the CDR3: TGTGCCAGCTCACCAACCCTGGGAGGCACTGAAGCTTTCTTT. This gives the protein CASSPTLGGTEAFF. The variable domain in full, with the rest retrieved from reference TRBV18 and TRBJ1-1, is NAGVMQNPRHLVRRRGQEARLRCSPMKGHSHVYWYRQLPEEGLKFMVYLQKENIIDESGMPKERFSAEFPKEGPSILRIQQVVRGDSAAYFCASSPTLGGTEAFFGQGTRLTVV.

This clonotype was observed many times. V usage is TRBV11-2 and J usage is TRBJ1-3; D gene ambiguous. Germline loops: CDR1 SGHAT, CDR2 FQNNGV. CDR3 length: 14 residues. V lost 6 bases, J lost 6 bases, and 15 bases lay in between. The CDR3 bases are TGTGCCAGCAGGAATATGGGAGCTGAAAACACCATATATTTT. As protein: CASRNMGAENTIYF.

This clonotype was seen ten or more times. The chain combines TRBV20-1 with TRBJ2-1; D possibly corresponds to TRBD1 (6 bases). CDR3 size: 14 residues. V dropped 0 bases and J dropped 8 bases, with 14 bases sitting between them. Per germline, CDR1 DFQATT and CDR2 SNEGSKA (reference sequence). CDR3 sequence reads: CSARDWGTSDEQFF. In DNA, the CDR3 is TGCAGTGCTAGAGATTGGGGGACATCGGATGAGCAGTTCTTC.

Ten or more counts support this clonotype. The chain couples TRBV27 to TRBJ1-2; D possibly corresponds to TRBD1 (6 bases). V lost 6 bases and J lost 2, with 10 bases in between. Germline V gene sequence: CDR1 MNHEY, CDR2 SMNVEV (reference sequence). The CDR3 runs to 13 residues. CDR3 residues: CASSSQGNYGYTF. CDR3 DNA sequence: TGTGCCAGCAGCAGTCAGGGGAACTATGGCTACACCTTC.

V and J are TRBV7-9 and TRBJ2-1; 10 bases are shared with TRBD1. V lost 0 bases and J lost 16; bases outside the gene matches: 3. Germline CDR1 reads SEHNR; CDR2 reads FQNEAQ (reference sequence). The CDR3 has 12 residues. CDR3 protein: CASSLAVTGGFF. CDR3 nucleotides: TGTGCCAGCAGCTTAGCGGTGACAGGGGGCTTCTTC.

This clonotype was seen only a few times. The chain is built from TRBV28 and TRBJ1-2; no clear D gene. In germline, CDR1 is MDHEN, CDR2 SYDVKM. The germline V and J ends were trimmed by 8 bases and 0 bases, with 4 bases remaining between them. The CDR3 runs 11 residues. CDR3 coding DNA: TGTGCCAGCGCACCTAACTATGGCTACACCTTC. This sequence encodes CASAPNYGYTF.

This clonotype was detected a few times. The DNA of the CDR3 is TGCAGTGCTAGAGATCGGGCAATAGGGGGCTATGGCTACACCTTC. Amino acids: CSARDRAIGGYGYTF. The rearrangement uses TRBV20-1 and TRBJ1-2; D perhaps matches TRBD1 (6 bases). CDR1 and CDR2 from the germline V gene are DFQATT and SNEGSKA (reference sequence). The length of the CDR3 is 15 residues. V was trimmed by 0 bases and J by 4 bases, leaving 15 bases between them.

This clonotype was seen more than once but under ten times. The J gene is TRBJ2-1, the V gene TRBV11-2; unclear D gene. There are 14 residues in the CDR3. CDR1 and CDR2 (germline): SGHAT, FQNNGV. V dropped 5 bases and J dropped 9 bases, with 17 bases sitting between them. Written as DNA, the CDR3 is TGTGCCAGCAGCCCCTGGCCCCCTCGGGCTGAGCAGTTCTTC. It translates to CASSPWPPRAEQFF.

This clonotype was found many times. The V and J genes are TRBV20-1 and TRBJ2-1, with TRBD2 matching 10 bases. The CDR3 has 17 residues. The V and J ends lost 6 bases and 3 bases, in that order; junction bases with no gene match: 14. From germline, CDR1 is DFQATT and CDR2 SNEGSKA (reference sequence). Here the CDR3 reads CSATRTSGSTNYNEQFF. CDR3 sequence (DNA): TGCAGTGCCACCAGGACTAGCGGAAGCACAAACTACAATGAGCAGTTCTTC.

Here the CDR3 DNA reads TGTGCCAGCAGCTTGGCCATCCAAGAGACCCAGTACTTC. It specifies CASSLAIQETQYF. The V and J genes are TRBV5-5 and TRBJ2-5, with unresolved D. CDR3 length equals 13 residues. V lost 0 bases, J lost 1 base, and 4 bases lay in between. Germline V gives CDR1 SGHKS, CDR2 YYEKEE (reference sequence).